These 18 T cell receptor beta chains were all obtained from the same sample, sequenced in a study of T cell repertoires in cytomegalovirus infection. Each CDR3 protein is one row after TCRdb ran MiXCR on the reads. The table lists about 920,000 distinct CDR3 sequences, roughly 31% of them singletons, with over 12% in the top ten. No cognate antigen is known for these TCRs. The sample here was cultured CD8+ T cells from PBMCs, taken from culture after CMV antigen stimulation. All receptors derive from a human donor in good health (CMV status not recorded). Some clones in this sample may be carry-over from other donors' samples.

The genes are TRBV5-5 and TRBJ1-1; no definite D call. V was trimmed by 6 bases and J by 2 bases, leaving 8 bases between them. Germline V gene data show CDR1 as SGHKS and CDR2 as YYEKEE (reference sequence). The CDR3 has 12 amino acids. The CDR3 DNA is TGTGCCAGCACCACACTCAACACTGAAGCTTTCTTT. It specifies CASTTLNTEAFF. Full variable domain (rest looked up from reference TRBV5-5 and TRBJ1-1): DAGVTQSPTHLIKTRGQQVTLRCSPISGHKSVSWYQQVLGQGPQFIFQYYEKEERGRGNFPDRFSARQFPNYSSELNVNALLLGDSALYLCASTTLNTEAFFGQGTRLTVV.

This clonotype was seen a few times. The gene calls are TRBV6-5 and TRBJ2-1; weak D call: TRBD1 (6 bases). V was clipped by 0 bases and J by 8 bases, with 11 bases between them. The CDR3 runs to 14 residues. The V gene's germline CDR1 is MNHEY and CDR2 SVGAGI. CDR3 coding DNA: TGTGCCAGCAGTTACTCCTGGGGGCAGGATGAGCAGTTCTTC. Residues: CASSYSWGQDEQFF.

The rearrangement uses TRBV3-1 and TRBJ1-1; TRBD1 is a possible D gene (5 bases). V dropped 2 bases and J dropped 8 bases, with 12 bases sitting between them. The CDR3 covers 13 residues. Germline values: CDR1 LGHDT, CDR2 YNNKEL (reference sequence). DNA of the CDR3: TGTGCCAGCAGCCAAATCCGGGACGGAGAAGCTTTCTTT. It is translated as CASSQIRDGEAFF.

The chain joins TRBV7-9 to TRBJ1-2; D is undetermined. CDR1 and CDR2 (germline): SEHNR, FQNEAQ (reference sequence). The ends were cut back, 2 bases at V and 6 bases at J, with 10 bases in the middle. CDR3 length: 13 amino acids. The CDR3 bases are TGTGCCAGCAGCTTACCGGAAGATAATGGCTACACCTTC. Residues: CASSLPEDNGYTF.

The genes are TRBV2 and TRBJ2-5; TRBD2 matches at 7 bases. The CDR3 has 14 amino acids. Germline-derived CDR1 and CDR2 are SNHLY and FYNNEI. The ends lost 3 bases at V and 2 bases at J; junction bases unmatched: 3. The DNA of the CDR3 is TGTGCCAGCAGTGACGGAGCGGGGCAAGAGACCCAGTACTTC. Its protein is CASSDGAGQETQYF.

The chain uses TRBV7-9 and TRBJ2-7; D is ambiguous. The CDR3 is 12 amino acids. CDR1 is SEHNR, CDR2 FQNEAQ, per germline (reference sequence). Trimming took off 5 bases at V and 0 bases at J, with 5 bases between the two ends. CDR3 nucleotide sequence: TGTGCCAGCAGCGTTTACTCCTACGAGCAGTACTTC. Amino acid sequence: CASSVYSYEQYF.

The chain recombines TRBV20-1 with TRBJ1-2, with 7 positions matching TRBD1. Trimming cost V 0 bases and J 3 bases; bases outside gene matches: 7. The germline V gene encodes CDR1 DFQATT and CDR2 SNEGSKA (reference sequence). The CDR3 is 15 amino acids. The CDR3: CSARDRAGGYYGYTF. The CDR3 DNA follows: TGCAGTGCTAGAGATCGGGCAGGGGGATACTATGGCTACACCTTC.

In its sample, this clonotype was seen a few times. The rearrangement uses TRBV27 and TRBJ2-5, with 8 nucleotides matching TRBD1. The V gene's germline CDR1 is MNHEY and CDR2 SMNVEV (reference sequence). V gave up 6 bases and J gave up 7 bases; unmatched junction bases: 7. This CDR3 comprises 13 residues. The CDR3 DNA follows: TGTGCCAGCAGCTCCCAGGGGGCGCGGACCCAGTACTTC. Amino acids: CASSSQGARTQYF.

The chain recombines TRBV11-1 with TRBJ2-5, with 7 bases aligning to TRBD1. With V trimmed by 4 bases and J by 3 bases, 8 bases remained unmatched. The CDR3 length is 15 residues. The germline V gene has CDR1 SGHAT and CDR2 FQDESV (reference sequence). The CDR3 sequence is CASSSGTVTKETQYF. The CDR3 DNA follows: TGTGCCAGCAGCTCCGGGACAGTAACGAAAGAGACCCAGTACTTC.

This chain links TRBV5-5 with TRBJ2-5; TRBD1 agrees at 7 bases. CDR3 size: 15 residues. Germline-derived CDR1 and CDR2 are SGHKS and YYEKEE (reference sequence). V shed 4 bases, J shed 5 bases, and the junction held 11 bases outside the gene matches. CDR3: CASSHQGGLGETQYF. CDR3 DNA sequence: TGTGCCAGCAGCCATCAAGGGGGCCTCGGGGAGACCCAGTACTTC.

This rearrangement joins TRBV19 to TRBJ2-7, with D possibly matching TRBD2 (6 bases). This CDR3 comprises 14 residues. Deletions cut 3 bases from V and 5 bases from J, with 14 bases between. Germline loops: CDR1 LNHDA, CDR2 SQIVND (reference sequence). The CDR3 coding sequence is TGTGCCAGTAGTATGTTCACTAGCTTCGACGAGCAGTACTTC. Translation: CASSMFTSFDEQYF. The full variable domain, its missing parts supplied by reference TRBV19 and TRBJ2-7, is DGGITQSPKYLFRKEGQNVTLSCEQNLNHDAMYWYRQDPGQGLRLIYYSQIVNDFQKGDIAEGYSVSREKKESFPLTVTSAQKNPTAFYLCASSMFTSFDEQYFGPGTRLTVT.

J is TRBJ1-1 and V is TRBV19; no reliable D call. Between the trimmed V and J ends, which lost 0 bases and 7 bases, there was a span of 3 bases. This CDR3 comprises 11 residues. Germline CDR1 and CDR2: LNHDA and SQIVND (reference sequence). The DNA for the CDR3 is TGTGCCAGTAGTATAGACCTTGAAGCTTTCTTT. Translation gives CASSIDLEAFF.

This chain joins TRBV9 and TRBJ1-2, with 7 bases lining up with TRBD1. J was trimmed by 4 bases and V by 8 bases; bases with no gene match: 11. Germline-derived CDR1 and CDR2 are SGDLS and YYNGEE. The CDR3 sequence is 14 residues long. The CDR3 protein is CARAGTVAFYGYTF. The CDR3 region has the DNA TGTGCCAGAGCCGGGACAGTTGCATTCTATGGCTACACCTTC.

The genes are TRBV27 and TRBJ2-3; D is perhaps TRBD2 (7 bases). Germline V CDR1 and CDR2: MNHEY, SMNVEV (reference sequence). The CDR3 is 15 amino acids. The V end was cut by 5 bases, the J end by 2 bases, with 14 bases between. The CDR3 DNA reads as TGTGCCAGCAGTACCCCGGGGGGCCTCACAGATACGCAGTATTTT. Translation gives CASSTPGGLTDTQYF.

This clonotype came up many times. This chain links TRBV7-6 with TRBJ1-3; 10 bases line up with TRBD1. V lost 4 bases, J lost 2 bases, and 8 bases stayed unmatched. The germline gives CDR1 SGHVS, CDR2 FNYEAQ. CDR3 size: 17 residues. The CDR3 protein is CASSSLRDRGPGNTIYF. The CDR3 bases are TGTGCCAGCAGCTCCCTCCGAGACAGGGGGCCTGGAAACACCATATATTTT. Full variable domain (missing parts from reference TRBV7-6 and TRBJ1-3): GAGVSQSPRYKVTKRGQDVALRCDPISGHVSLYWYRQALGQGPEFLTYFNYEAQQDKSGLPNDRFSAERPEGSISTLTIQRTEQRDSAMYRCASSSLRDRGPGNTIYFGEGSWLTVV.

This clonotype was seen at least ten times. The genes are TRBV7-9 and TRBJ1-2; TRBD1 aligns across 10 bases. This CDR3 comprises 16 residues. V shed 7 bases, J shed 2 bases, and the junction held 10 bases outside the gene matches. From germline, CDR1 is SEHNR and CDR2 FQNEAQ (reference sequence). CDR3 amino acids: CASIGTGAASNYGYTF. CDR3 in DNA: TGTGCCAGCATCGGGACAGGGGCCGCCTCCAACTATGGCTACACCTTC.

The rearrangement uses TRBV2 and TRBJ2-5, with TRBD2 matching 11 bases. The CDR3 has 15 residues. V shed 7 bases, J shed 3 bases, and the junction held 7 bases outside the gene matches. Germline lookup yields CDR1 SNHLY and CDR2 FYNNEI. CDR3 sequence (DNA): TGTGCCAGCACTCCGACTAGCGGGGCGGAAGAGACCCAGTACTTC. This sequence encodes CASTPTSGAEETQYF.

A few counts support this clonotype. This chain links TRBV7-8 with TRBJ1-2; D is ambiguous. This CDR3 spans 14 amino acids. Looked up from germline, CDR1 is SGHVS and CDR2 is FQNEAQ. V gave up 1 base and J gave up 1 base, with 7 bases separating them. In DNA form, the CDR3 reads TGTGCCAGCAGCTTAGGGACGGATAACTATGGCTACACCTTC. Translation gives CASSLGTDNYGYTF.